Following are 31 T cell receptor beta chains from one sample sequenced in a study of blood T cell repertoires in COVID-19. TCRdb's table, derived via immunoSEQ multiplex PCR, lists solely in-frame clones and lacks some. The table has about 460,000 clones, about 85% seen once. The sequenced material came from PBMCs or T cells enriched from blood (not recorded which). The receptors derive from a woman in her sixties who had recovered from COVID-19.

J is TRBJ1-1 and V is TRBV6-5; D might be TRBD1 (6 bases). This CDR3 is 13 amino acids long. Germline CDR1 MNHEY, CDR2 SVGAGI. V dropped 6 bases and J dropped 3 bases, with 11 bases sitting between them. The CDR3 DNA reads as TGTGCCAGCAGGAGGACAGCCTACACTGAAGCTTTCTTT. Translation: CASRRTAYTEAFF.

The gene calls are TRBV27 and TRBJ1-1; D ambiguous. Germline V lookup: CDR1 MNHEY, CDR2 SMNVEV (reference sequence). The CDR3 length is 14 residues. Trimming took off 5 bases at V and 0 bases at J, with 10 bases between the two ends. The CDR3 DNA reads TGTGCCAGCAGTCTCAGGATCATGAACACTGAAGCTTTCTTT. Translating gives CASSLRIMNTEAFF.

This clone was picked up a small number of times. V usage is TRBV30 and J usage is TRBJ2-7, with TRBD1 as a possible D gene (6 bases). From germline, CDR1 is GTSNPN and CDR2 SVGIG (reference sequence). This CDR3 spans 14 amino acids. Trimming stripped 0 bases from V and 3 bases from J, with 12 bases between. This CDR3 is CAWSVKKQGYEQYV. DNA for the CDR3: TGTGCCTGGAGTGTAAAAAAACAGGGCTACGAGCAGTACGTC.

This chain connects TRBV6-5 to TRBJ1-2; 10 bases fit TRBD1. CDR3 length: 16 residues. After removal of 0 bases from V and 4 bases from J, the junction contained 5 bases not matched to a gene. Germline assignment: CDR1 MNHEY and CDR2 SVGAGI. For the CDR3, the DNA is TGTGCCAGCAGTTACTCCCCCGGGACAGGGGTCTATGGCTACACCTTC. Translated, it gives CASSYSPGTGVYGYTF.

This clone was detected only once. The chain is built from TRBV5-1 and TRBJ2-7, with D hard to call. V was shortened by 4 bases and J by 4 bases, with 15 bases between the two germline ends. Germline V CDR1 and CDR2: SGHRS, YFSETQ. The length of the CDR3 is 14 residues. The CDR3 DNA follows: TGCGCCAGCAGCCAAAGACTCGAGACTTACGAGCAGTACGTC. Amino acid sequence: CASSQRLETYEQYV.

The chain employs TRBV5-1 and TRBJ1-6, with 7 bases fitting TRBD1. CDR1 and CDR2 from the germline V gene are SGHRS and YFSETQ. This CDR3 has 15 amino acids. V lost 4 bases and J lost 8; bases outside the gene matches: 9. The CDR3 loop is CASSLETGFDSPLHF. The CDR3 DNA follows: TGCGCCAGCAGCCTCGAGACAGGGTTTGATTCACCCCTCCACTTT.

The chain recombines TRBV28 with TRBJ2-7; a possible D gene is TRBD2 (7 bases). The CDR3 extends over 14 amino acids. V was pared by 6 bases and J by 7 bases, with 19 bases between. CDR1 is MDHEN, CDR2 SYDVKM, per germline. This CDR3 is CASSGGLGQREQYV. The CDR3 coding sequence is TGTGCCAGCAGCGGGGGGCTAGGACAGAGAGAGCAGTACGTC.

The V and J genes are TRBV19 and TRBJ2-2; the match to TRBD1 covers 9 bases. This CDR3 is 17 amino acids long. Germline-derived CDR1 and CDR2 are LNHDA and SQIVND (reference sequence). V dropped 0 bases and J dropped 4; count of bases not matched to a gene: 6. In DNA, the CDR3 is TGTGCCAGTAGTATAGATTCCGGGACAGGGCGCACCGGGGAGCTGTTTTTT. Encoded protein: CASSIDSGTGRTGELFF.

The V gene is TRBV5-1, the J gene TRBJ2-3; 9 positions match TRBD2. The CDR3 covers 16 residues. Per the germline V gene, CDR1 is SGHRS and CDR2 is YFSETQ. The J segment lost 7 bases and the V segment lost 0 bases, leaving 9 bases of the junction unmatched. In DNA, the CDR3 is TGCGCCAGCAGCTTGGGTTCTGTGGCTAGCGGGAATACGCAGTATTTT. Its protein product is CASSLGSVASGNTQYF.

Comments on this clone: The same CDR3 also results from other DNA sequences found in this sample. This sequence joins TRBV7-9 and TRBJ1-1; no clear D. Germline V gene sequence: CDR1 SEHNR, CDR2 FQNEAQ (reference sequence). The CDR3 consists of 11 residues. V was trimmed by 3 bases and J by 7 bases, leaving 6 bases between them. The CDR3 loop is CASSFEGEAFF. The CDR3 bases are TGTGCCAGCAGCTTTGAGGGTGAAGCTTTCTTT.

This sequence joins TRBV2 and TRBJ1-1; perhaps TRBD1 as D (6 bases). This CDR3 spans 14 amino acids. Trimming stripped 2 bases from V and 7 bases from J, with 14 bases between. CDR1 and CDR2 (germline): SNHLY, FYNNEI. DNA for the CDR3: TGTGCCAGCAGTGAAACCCGGCAGGGGAGTGAAGCTTTCTTT. It is translated as CASSETRQGSEAFF. Full variable domain (rest looked up from reference TRBV2 and TRBJ1-1): EPEVTQTPSHQVTQMGQEVILRCVPISNHLYFYWYRQILGQKVEFLVSFYNNEISEKSEIFDDQFSVERPDGSNFTLKIRSTKLEDSAMYFCASSETRQGSEAFFGQGTRLTVV.

In its sample, this clone was seen a few times. The rearrangement uses TRBV6-1 and TRBJ1-3; D unresolved. The CDR3 runs 16 residues. V lost 2 bases and J lost 0, with 11 bases in between. CDR1 and CDR2 (germline): MNHNS, SASEGT. The CDR3 region is CASSEIGGPSGNTIYF. The DNA of the CDR3 is TGTGCCAGCAGTGAAATAGGCGGCCCCTCTGGAAACACCATATATTTT.

J is TRBJ2-5 and V is TRBV4-1, with D tentatively TRBD1 (6 bases). Germline V gives CDR1 MGHRA, CDR2 YSYEKL. V lost 0 bases to trimming and J lost 13 bases, with 18 bases between them. The CDR3 is 14 residues long. CDR3: CASSQDAHFWGLYF. The CDR3 DNA is TGCGCCAGCAGCCAAGATGCTCACTTCTGGGGGCTGTACTTC.

V usage is TRBV4-1 and J usage is TRBJ1-6; D remains unclear. CDR3 length equals 16 residues. The germline gives CDR1 MGHRA, CDR2 YSYEKL. V shed 5 bases and J shed 0 bases, with 11 bases lying between them. CDR3 coding DNA: TGCGCCAGCAGCACCCAAGCTAGCTCCTATAATTCACCCCTCCACTTT. Amino acid sequence: CASSTQASSYNSPLHF.

The rearrangement uses TRBV4-2 and TRBJ1-1; 7 nucleotides match TRBD1. The germline CDR1 and CDR2 sequences are LGHNA and YNFKEQ. Trimming cost V 4 bases and J 0 bases; bases outside gene matches: 11. This CDR3 is built from 17 residues. CDR3 protein: CASSPDREDWVNTEAFF. For the CDR3, the DNA is TGTGCCAGCAGCCCCGACAGGGAGGATTGGGTGAACACTGAAGCTTTCTTT.

The chain links TRBV5-1 to TRBJ1-2; D is possibly TRBD1 (5 bases). This CDR3 is built from 13 residues. Trimming stripped 3 bases from V and 5 bases from J, with 11 bases between. Germline V gives CDR1 SGHRS, CDR2 YFSETQ. The DNA of the CDR3 is TGCGCCAGCAGCTCCAGGGAAGGGTATGGCTACACCTTC. Translation gives CASSSREGYGYTF.

The chain combines TRBV6-5 with TRBJ1-6; a possible D gene is TRBD1 (6 bases). This CDR3 is 14 amino acids long. Per the germline V gene, CDR1 is MNHEY and CDR2 is SVGAGI. V was cut by 4 bases and J by 5 bases, with 9 bases left in between. In nucleotides, the CDR3 is TGTGCCAGCAGTTCGCAGGGGCATAATTCACCCCTCCACTTT. Encoded protein: CASSSQGHNSPLHF.

The V and J genes are TRBV4-1 and TRBJ2-5, with a possible D match to TRBD1 (6 bases). This CDR3 region has 15 residues. The germline CDR1 and CDR2 sequences are MGHRA and YSYEKL. Between the trimmed V and J ends, which lost 3 bases and 2 bases, there was a span of 13 bases. Here the CDR3 DNA reads TGCGCCAGCAGCCAGGGGTACAGGGTTCAAGAGACCCAGTACTTC. Its translation is CASSQGYRVQETQYF.

V and J are TRBV10-3 and TRBJ2-2, with D perhaps matching TRBD1 (5 bases). Trimming left V 4 bases short and J 4 bases short, with 13 bases between. The CDR3 runs 15 residues. Germline-derived CDR1 and CDR2 are ENHRY and SYGVKD. CDR3: CAISGSGSPTGELFF. CDR3 DNA sequence: TGTGCCATCAGTGGATCAGGGTCTCCCACCGGGGAGCTGTTTTTT.

V and J are TRBV18 and TRBJ2-7, with 11 positions matching TRBD1. V trimming: 4 bases; J trimming: 2 bases; junction bases outside the gene matches: 7. There are 16 residues in the CDR3. Germline loops: CDR1 KGHSH, CDR2 LQKENI. The CDR3 sequence is CASSQSGTGGPYEQYV. The CDR3 nucleotides read TGTGCCAGCTCACAATCCGGGACAGGGGGGCCCTACGAGCAGTACGTC.

This clone has just one count. The chain employs TRBV10-3 and TRBJ1-6, with TRBD1 identical over 7 bases. The CDR3 runs 16 residues. The V segment lost 4 bases and the J segment 4 bases; nucleotides outside the gene matches: 7. Germline V gene lookup returns CDR1 ENHRY and CDR2 SYGVKD. CDR3 nucleotides: TGTGCCATCAGTGCACAGGGGATTAGATATAATTCACCCCTCCACTTT. It codes for CAISAQGIRYNSPLHF.

The V call is TRBV5-1, the J call TRBJ1-6, with 8 positions matching TRBD1. The CDR3 totals 15 residues. V gave up 4 bases and J gave up 8 bases; unmatched junction bases: 8. Germline V lookup: CDR1 SGHRS, CDR2 YFSETQ. The CDR3 protein is CASSRSTGGDSPLHF. CDR3 nucleotides: TGCGCCAGCAGCAGATCAACAGGGGGGGATTCACCCCTCCACTTT.

The chain recombines TRBV7-6 with TRBJ1-6; D is perhaps TRBD1 (6 bases). CDR1 is SGHVS and CDR2 is FNYEAQ in the germline V gene. Trimming left V 6 bases short and J 3 bases short, with 15 bases between. The CDR3 spans 16 residues. The CDR3: CASRRETGIYNSPLHF. The CDR3 bases are TGTGCCAGCAGGAGGGAAACAGGGATCTATAATTCACCCCTCCACTTT.

This chain connects TRBV28 to TRBJ1-5; the D is unclear. CDR1 MDHEN and CDR2 SYDVKM come from the germline V gene. Trimming removed 7 bases at V and 0 bases at J, with 16 bases between. The CDR3 spans 16 residues. This CDR3 is CASIAFDGVSNQPQHF. The DNA of the CDR3 is TGTGCCAGCATTGCTTTTGACGGGGTTAGCAATCAGCCCCAGCATTTT.

Concerning this clone: This sample also contains other DNA sequences that code for the same CDR3. The chain uses TRBV12-3 or TRBV12-4 and TRBJ1-2; possible D gene TRBD1, 6 bases. V was clipped by 1 base and J by 4 bases, with 7 bases between them. This CDR3 is 13 amino acids long. The CDR3 region has the DNA TGTGCCAGCAGTTTAGGGGGGCCCTATGGCTACACCTTC. Amino acid sequence: CASSLGGPYGYTF.

V usage is TRBV27 and J usage is TRBJ1-2; D is undetermined. Trimming took 2 bases from V and 7 from J, leaving 8 bases between them. This CDR3 is built from 12 residues. Germline V gives CDR1 MNHEY, CDR2 SMNVEV (reference sequence). The CDR3 sequence: CASSLRGFGYTF. In DNA, the CDR3 is TGTGCCAGCAGTTTACGAGGATTTGGCTACACCTTC.

This clone was seen more than once but under ten times. This chain links TRBV27 with TRBJ1-1, with a possible D match to TRBD1 (5 bases). Germline V gene sequence: CDR1 MNHEY, CDR2 SMNVEV (reference sequence). The CDR3 is made up of 15 amino acids. The V end was cut by 2 bases, the J end by 2 bases, with 12 bases between. The chain's CDR3 is CASSLPGGANTEAFF. The CDR3 DNA sequence: TGTGCCAGCAGTTTACCCGGAGGGGCAAACACTGAAGCTTTCTTT.

This clone was seen more than once but under ten times. The V call is TRBV9, the J call TRBJ1-1, with D unresolved. The V end lost 4 bases, the J end lost 2 bases, and 12 bases lay between the germline ends. CDR1 SGDLS and CDR2 YYNGEE come from the germline V gene. CDR3 size: 14 residues. CDR3 sequence: CASSFPPGNTEAFF. The DNA of the CDR3 is TGTGCCAGCAGCTTCCCCCCGGGAAACACTGAAGCTTTCTTT.

CDR3 DNA: TGTGCCAGCAGCCCCCGGGTTGTCGCATCCCGGGCGAACACCGGGGAGCTGTTTTTT. It encodes CASSPRVVASRANTGELFF. The chain employs TRBV7-9 and TRBJ2-2; D unclear. The germline V and J ends were trimmed by 5 bases and 0 bases, with 22 bases remaining between them. Per germline, CDR1 SEHNR and CDR2 FQNEAQ (reference sequence). The CDR3 extends over 19 amino acids.

The chain recombines TRBV5-5 with TRBJ1-4; 7 bases fit TRBD1. The germline V gene has CDR1 SGHKS and CDR2 YYEKEE (reference sequence). The CDR3 consists of 13 residues. The V and J ends lost 5 bases and 8 bases, in that order; junction bases with no gene match: 6. The CDR3 loop is CASRRQGEEKLFF. The CDR3 DNA sequence: TGTGCCAGCAGACGACAGGGCGAGGAAAAACTGTTTTTT.

The chain joins TRBV7-9 to TRBJ1-6, with a weak D call TRBD1 (6 bases). This CDR3 has 15 amino acids. Trimming left V 5 bases short and J 5 bases short, with 13 bases between. Germline V CDR1 and CDR2: SEHNR, FQNEAQ (reference sequence). CDR3 bases: TGTGCCAGCAGCATACAGGGTGCGGATAATTCACCCCTCCACTTT. This codes for CASSIQGADNSPLHF. Together with reference TRBV7-9 and TRBJ1-6, the CDR3 gives the full variable domain: DTGVSQNPRHKITKRGQNVTFRCDPISEHNRLYWYRQTLGQGPEFLTYFQNEAQLEKSRLLSDRFSAERPKGSFSTLEIQRTEQGDSAMYLCASSIQGADNSPLHFGNGTRLTVT.